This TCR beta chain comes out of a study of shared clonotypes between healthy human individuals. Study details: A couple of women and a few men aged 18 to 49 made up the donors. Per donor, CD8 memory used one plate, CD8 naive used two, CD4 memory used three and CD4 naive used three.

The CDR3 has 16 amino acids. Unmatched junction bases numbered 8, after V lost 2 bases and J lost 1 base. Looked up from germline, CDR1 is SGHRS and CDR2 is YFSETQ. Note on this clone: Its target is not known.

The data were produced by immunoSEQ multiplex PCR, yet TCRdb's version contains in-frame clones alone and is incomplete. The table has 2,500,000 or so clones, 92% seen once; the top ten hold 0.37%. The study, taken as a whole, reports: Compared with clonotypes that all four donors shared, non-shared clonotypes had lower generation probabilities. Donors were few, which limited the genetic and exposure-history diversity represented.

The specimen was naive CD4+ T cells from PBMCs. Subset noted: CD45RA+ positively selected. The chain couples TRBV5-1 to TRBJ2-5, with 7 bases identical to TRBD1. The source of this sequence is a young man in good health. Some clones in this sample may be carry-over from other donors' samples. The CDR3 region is CASSLLTGTVQETQYF. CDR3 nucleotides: TGCGCCAGCAGCTTATTAACCGGGACAGTCCAAGAGACCCAGTACTTC.